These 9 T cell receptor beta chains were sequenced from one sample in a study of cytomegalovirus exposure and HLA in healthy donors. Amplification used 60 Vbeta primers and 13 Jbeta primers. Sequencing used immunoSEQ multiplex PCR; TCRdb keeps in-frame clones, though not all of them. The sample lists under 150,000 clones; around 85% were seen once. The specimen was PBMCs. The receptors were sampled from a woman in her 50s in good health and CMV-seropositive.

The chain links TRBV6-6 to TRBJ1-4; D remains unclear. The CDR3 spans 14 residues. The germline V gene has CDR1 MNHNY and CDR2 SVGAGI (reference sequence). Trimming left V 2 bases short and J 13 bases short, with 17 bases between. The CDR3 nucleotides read TGTGCCAGCAGTTACGCGGACGGTATAGCGGGACTGTTTTTT. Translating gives CASSYADGIAGLFF.

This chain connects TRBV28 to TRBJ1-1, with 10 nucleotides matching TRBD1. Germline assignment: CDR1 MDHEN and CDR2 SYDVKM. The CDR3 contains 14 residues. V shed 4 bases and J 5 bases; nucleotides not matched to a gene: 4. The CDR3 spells CASSSDRGRTEAFF. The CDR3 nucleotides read TGTGCCAGCAGTTCGGACAGGGGGAGGACTGAAGCTTTCTTT.

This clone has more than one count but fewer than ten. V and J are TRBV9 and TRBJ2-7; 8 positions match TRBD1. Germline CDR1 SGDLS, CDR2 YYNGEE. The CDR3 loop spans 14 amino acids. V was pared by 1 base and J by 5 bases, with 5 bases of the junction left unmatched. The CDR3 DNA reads TGTGCCAGCAGCGTACTCCAGGGGGCCGACGAGCAGTACTTC. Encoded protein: CASSVLQGADEQYF. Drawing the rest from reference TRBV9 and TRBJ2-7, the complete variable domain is DSGVTQTPKHLITATGQRVTLRCSPRSGDLSVYWYQQSLDQGLQFLIQYYNGEERAKGNILERFSAQQFPDLHSELNLSSLELGDSALYFCASSVLQGADEQYFGPGTRLTVT.

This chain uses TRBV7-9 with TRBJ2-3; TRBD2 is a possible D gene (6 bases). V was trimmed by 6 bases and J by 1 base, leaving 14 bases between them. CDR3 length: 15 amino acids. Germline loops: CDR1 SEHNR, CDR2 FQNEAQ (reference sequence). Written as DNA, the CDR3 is TGTGCCAGCAGTCTTAGCGGAGCTCGCACAGATACGCAGTATTTT. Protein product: CASSLSGARTDTQYF.

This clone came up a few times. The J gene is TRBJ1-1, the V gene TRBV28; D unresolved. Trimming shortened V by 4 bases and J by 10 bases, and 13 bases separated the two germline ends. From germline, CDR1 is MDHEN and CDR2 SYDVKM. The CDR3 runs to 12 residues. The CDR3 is CASSWSSRGAFF. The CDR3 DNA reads TGTGCCAGCAGTTGGTCCTCTCGGGGAGCTTTCTTT.

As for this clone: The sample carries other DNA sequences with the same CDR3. CDR3 loop: CASSYRGYEQYF. In nucleotides, the CDR3 is TGTGCCAGCAGTTACAGGGGCTACGAGCAGTACTTC. V usage is TRBV6-5 and J usage is TRBJ2-7, with a weak D call TRBD1 (5 bases). Germline V gene lookup returns CDR1 MNHEY and CDR2 SVGAGI. The ends were cut back, 2 bases at V and 3 bases at J, with 5 bases in the middle. This CDR3 has 12 amino acids.

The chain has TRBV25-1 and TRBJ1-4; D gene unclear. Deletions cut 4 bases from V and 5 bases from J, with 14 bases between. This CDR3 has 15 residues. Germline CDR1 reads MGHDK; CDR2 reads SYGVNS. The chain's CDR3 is CASSGSTGRNEKLFF. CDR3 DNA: TGTGCCAGCAGTGGTTCGACGGGGAGGAATGAAAAACTGTTTTTT.

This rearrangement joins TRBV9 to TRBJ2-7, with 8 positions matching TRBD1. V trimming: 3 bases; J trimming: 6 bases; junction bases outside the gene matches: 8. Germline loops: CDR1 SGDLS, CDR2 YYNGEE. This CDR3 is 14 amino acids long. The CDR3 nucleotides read TGTGCCAGCAGCGCACCCGGACAGGGCTCCGAGCAGTACTTC. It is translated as CASSAPGQGSEQYF.

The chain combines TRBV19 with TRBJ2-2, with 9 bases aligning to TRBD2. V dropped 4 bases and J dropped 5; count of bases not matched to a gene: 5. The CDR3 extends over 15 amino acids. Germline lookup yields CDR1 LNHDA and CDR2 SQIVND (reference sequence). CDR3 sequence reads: CASSSLAGFTGELFF. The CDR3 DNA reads TGTGCCAGTAGTAGTCTAGCGGGGTTTACCGGGGAGCTGTTTTTT.